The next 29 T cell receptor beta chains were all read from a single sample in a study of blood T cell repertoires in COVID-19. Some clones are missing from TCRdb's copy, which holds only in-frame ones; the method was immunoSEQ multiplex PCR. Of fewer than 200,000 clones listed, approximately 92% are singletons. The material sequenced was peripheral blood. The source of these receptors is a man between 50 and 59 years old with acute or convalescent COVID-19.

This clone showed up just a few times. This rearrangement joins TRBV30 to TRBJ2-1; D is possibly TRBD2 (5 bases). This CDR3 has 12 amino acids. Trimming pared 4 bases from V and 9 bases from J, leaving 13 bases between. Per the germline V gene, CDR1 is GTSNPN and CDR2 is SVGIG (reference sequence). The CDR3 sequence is CAWKIYGIEQFF. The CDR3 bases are TGTGCCTGGAAGATCTACGGGATTGAGCAGTTCTTC. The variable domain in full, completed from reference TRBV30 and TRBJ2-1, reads SQTIHQWPATLVQPVGSPLSLECTVEGTSNPNLYWYRQAAGRGLQLLFYSVGIGQISSEVPQNLSASRPQDRQFILSSKKLLLSDSGFYLCAWKIYGIEQFFGPGTRLTVL.

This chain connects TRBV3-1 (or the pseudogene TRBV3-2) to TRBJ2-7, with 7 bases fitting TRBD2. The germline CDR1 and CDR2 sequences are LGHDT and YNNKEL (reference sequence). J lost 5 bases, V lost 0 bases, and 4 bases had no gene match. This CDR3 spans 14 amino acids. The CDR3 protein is CASSQEGGSNEQYF. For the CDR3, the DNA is TGTGCCAGCAGCCAAGAGGGCGGGAGTAACGAGCAGTACTTC.

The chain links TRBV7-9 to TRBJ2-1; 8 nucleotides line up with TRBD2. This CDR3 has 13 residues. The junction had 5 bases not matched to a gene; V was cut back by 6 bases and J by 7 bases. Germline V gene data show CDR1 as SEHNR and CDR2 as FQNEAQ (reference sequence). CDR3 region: CASRRTSSNEQFF. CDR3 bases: TGTGCCAGCAGGAGGACTAGCTCAAATGAGCAGTTCTTC.

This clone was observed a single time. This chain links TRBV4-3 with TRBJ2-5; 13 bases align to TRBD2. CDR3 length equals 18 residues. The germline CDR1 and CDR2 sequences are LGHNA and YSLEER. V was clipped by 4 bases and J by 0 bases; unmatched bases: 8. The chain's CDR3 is CASSPWTSGGPHQETQYF. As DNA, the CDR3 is TGCGCCAGCAGCCCGTGGACTAGCGGGGGTCCCCACCAAGAGACCCAGTACTTC.

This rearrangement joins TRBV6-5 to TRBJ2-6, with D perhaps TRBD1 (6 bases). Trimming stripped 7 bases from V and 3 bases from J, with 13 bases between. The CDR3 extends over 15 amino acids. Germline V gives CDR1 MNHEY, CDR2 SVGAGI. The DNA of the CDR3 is TGTGCCAGCACCCAAGGGGGAAGTGGGGCCAACGTCCTGACTTTC. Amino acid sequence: CASTQGGSGANVLTF.

Written as DNA, the CDR3 is TGCGCCAGCAGCTTGTACAACCTTCCCTATGGCTACACCTTC. Its translation is CASSLYNLPYGYTF. The chain joins TRBV5-1 to TRBJ1-2, with no clear D. CDR1 and CDR2 from the germline V gene are SGHRS and YFSETQ. Trimming took off 1 base at V and 4 bases at J, with 11 bases between the two ends. The length of the CDR3 is 14 residues.

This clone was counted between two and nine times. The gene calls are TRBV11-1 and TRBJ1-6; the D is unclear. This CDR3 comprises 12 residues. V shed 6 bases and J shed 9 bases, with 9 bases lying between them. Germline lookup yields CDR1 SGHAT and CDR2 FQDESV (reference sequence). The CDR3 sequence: CASREGSSPLHF. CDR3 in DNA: TGTGCCAGCAGGGAGGGCAGTTCACCCCTCCACTTT.

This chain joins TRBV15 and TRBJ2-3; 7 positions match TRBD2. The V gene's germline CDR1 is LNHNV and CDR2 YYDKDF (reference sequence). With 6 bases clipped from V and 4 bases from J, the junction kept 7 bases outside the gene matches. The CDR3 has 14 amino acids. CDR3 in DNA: TGTGCCACCAGGGGGGGAGGGGCGGCAGATACGCAGTATTTT. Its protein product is CATRGGGAADTQYF.

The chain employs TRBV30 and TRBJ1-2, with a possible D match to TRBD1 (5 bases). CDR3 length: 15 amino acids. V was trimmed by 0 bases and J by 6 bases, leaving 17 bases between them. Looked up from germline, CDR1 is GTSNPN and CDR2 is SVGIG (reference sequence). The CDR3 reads CAWSVRSRGIHGYTF. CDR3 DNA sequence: TGTGCCTGGAGTGTACGGAGTAGGGGAATCCATGGCTACACCTTC. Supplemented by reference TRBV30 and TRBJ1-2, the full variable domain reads SQTIHQWPATLVQPVGSPLSLECTVEGTSNPNLYWYRQAAGRGLQLLFYSVGIGQISSEVPQNLSASRPQDRQFILSSKKLLLSDSGFYLCAWSVRSRGIHGYTFGSGTRLTVV.

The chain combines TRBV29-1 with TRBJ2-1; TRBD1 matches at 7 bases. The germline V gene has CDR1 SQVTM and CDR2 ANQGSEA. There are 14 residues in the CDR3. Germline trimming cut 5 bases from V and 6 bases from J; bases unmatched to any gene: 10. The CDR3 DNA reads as TGCAGCGTTAATCCGGGACAGCCTACCAATGAGCAGTTCTTC. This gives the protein CSVNPGQPTNEQFF.

CDR3 in amino acids: CASSTQGGVNEKLFF. CDR3 nucleotide sequence: TGTGCCAGCAGCACACAGGGTGGAGTTAATGAAAAACTGTTTTTT. The rearrangement uses TRBV9 and TRBJ1-4, with D tentatively TRBD1 (6 bases). Trimming stripped 4 bases from V and 4 bases from J, with 14 bases between. This CDR3 has 15 residues. Per the germline V gene, CDR1 is SGDLS and CDR2 is YYNGEE.

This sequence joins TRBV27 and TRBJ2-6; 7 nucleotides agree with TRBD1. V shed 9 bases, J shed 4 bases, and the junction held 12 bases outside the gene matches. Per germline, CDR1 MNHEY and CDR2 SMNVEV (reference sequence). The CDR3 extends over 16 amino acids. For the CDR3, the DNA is TGTGCCAGTGCTGGAGCAGGGGGAACAGGGGCCAACGTCCTGACTTTC. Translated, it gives CASAGAGGTGANVLTF.

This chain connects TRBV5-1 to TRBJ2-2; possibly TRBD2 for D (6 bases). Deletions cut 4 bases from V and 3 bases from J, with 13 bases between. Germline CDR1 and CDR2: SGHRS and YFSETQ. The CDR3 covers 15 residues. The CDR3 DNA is TGCGCCAGCAGCACGAGGAGGGGTCACACCGGGGAGCTGTTTTTT. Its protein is CASSTRRGHTGELFF.

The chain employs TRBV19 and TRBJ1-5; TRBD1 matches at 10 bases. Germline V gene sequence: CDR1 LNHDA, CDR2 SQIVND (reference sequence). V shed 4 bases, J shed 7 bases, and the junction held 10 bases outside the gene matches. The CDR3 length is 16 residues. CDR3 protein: CASSRSTGGLGQPQHF. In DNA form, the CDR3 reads TGTGCCAGTAGTAGATCGACAGGGGGCTTAGGGCAGCCCCAGCATTTT.

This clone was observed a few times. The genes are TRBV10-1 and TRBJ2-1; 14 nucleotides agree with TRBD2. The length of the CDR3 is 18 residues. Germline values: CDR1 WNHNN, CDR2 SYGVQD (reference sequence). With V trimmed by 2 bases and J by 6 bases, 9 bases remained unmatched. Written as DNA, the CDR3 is TGCGCCAGCAGTGAGGTTAGTGGAGGGACTAGCGGGAGCAATGAGCAGTTCTTC. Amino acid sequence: CASSEVSGGTSGSNEQFF.

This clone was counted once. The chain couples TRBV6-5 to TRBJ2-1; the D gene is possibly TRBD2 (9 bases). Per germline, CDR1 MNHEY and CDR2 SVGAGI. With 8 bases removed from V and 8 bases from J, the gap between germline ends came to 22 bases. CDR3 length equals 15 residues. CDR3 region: CASGGGGQALHEQFF. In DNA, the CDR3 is TGTGCCAGCGGCGGGGGGGGACAGGCCCTTCATGAGCAGTTCTTC.

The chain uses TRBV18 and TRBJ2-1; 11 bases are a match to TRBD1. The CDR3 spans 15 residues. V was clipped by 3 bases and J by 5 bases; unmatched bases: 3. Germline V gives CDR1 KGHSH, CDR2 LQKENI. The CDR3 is CASSPGQGDHNEQFF. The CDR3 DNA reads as TGTGCCAGCTCACCGGGACAGGGGGACCACAATGAGCAGTTCTTC.

In nucleotides, the CDR3 is TGTGCCAGCAGTGAAGGGTTCGGTTACGCTAACAACAGGGCATCCTACAATGAGCAGTTCTTC. Encoded protein: CASSEGFGYANNRASYNEQFF. V gene TRBV2 combines with J gene TRBJ2-1, with D possibly TRBD1 on 6 matching bases. Looked up from germline, CDR1 is SNHLY and CDR2 is FYNNEI. The CDR3 is made up of 21 amino acids. The V end was cut by 1 base, the J end by 1 base, with 26 bases between.

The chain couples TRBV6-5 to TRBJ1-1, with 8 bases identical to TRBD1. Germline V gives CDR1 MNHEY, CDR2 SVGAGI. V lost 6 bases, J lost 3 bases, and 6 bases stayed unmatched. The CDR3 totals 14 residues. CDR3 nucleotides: TGTGCCAGCAGCCCAGGACAGGGATACACTGAAGCTTTCTTT. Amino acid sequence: CASSPGQGYTEAFF.

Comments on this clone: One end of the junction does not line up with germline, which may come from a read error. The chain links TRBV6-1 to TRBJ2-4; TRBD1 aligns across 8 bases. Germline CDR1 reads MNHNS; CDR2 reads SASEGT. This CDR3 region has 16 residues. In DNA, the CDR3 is TGTGCCAGCAGGGAAGGAGACAGGGGACCCAAAAACATTCAGTACTTC. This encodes CASREGDRGPKNIQYF.

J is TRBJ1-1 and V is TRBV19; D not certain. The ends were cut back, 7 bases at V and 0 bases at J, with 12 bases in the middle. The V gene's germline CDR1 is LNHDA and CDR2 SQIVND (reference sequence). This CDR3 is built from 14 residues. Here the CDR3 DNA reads TGTGCCAGTATGCAGGTCCCTATGAACACTGAAGCTTTCTTT. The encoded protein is CASMQVPMNTEAFF.

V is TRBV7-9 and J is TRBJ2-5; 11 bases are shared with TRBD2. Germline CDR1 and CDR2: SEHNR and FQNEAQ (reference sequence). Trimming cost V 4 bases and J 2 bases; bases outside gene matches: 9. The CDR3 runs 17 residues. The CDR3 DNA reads TGTGCCAGCAGCTACCCGACTAGCGGGGCCTTTCAAGAGACCCAGTACTTC. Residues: CASSYPTSGAFQETQYF. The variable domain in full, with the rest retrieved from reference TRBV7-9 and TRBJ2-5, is DTGVSQNPRHKITKRGQNVTFRCDPISEHNRLYWYRQTLGQGPEFLTYFQNEAQLEKSRLLSDRFSAERPKGSFSTLEIQRTEQGDSAMYLCASSYPTSGAFQETQYFGPGTRLLVL.

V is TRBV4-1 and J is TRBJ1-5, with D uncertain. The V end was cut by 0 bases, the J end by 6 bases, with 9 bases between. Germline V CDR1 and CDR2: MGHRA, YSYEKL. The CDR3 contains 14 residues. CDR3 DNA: TGCGCCAGCAGCCAAGATGAGGGCGGTCAGCCCCAGCATTTT. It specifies CASSQDEGGQPQHF.

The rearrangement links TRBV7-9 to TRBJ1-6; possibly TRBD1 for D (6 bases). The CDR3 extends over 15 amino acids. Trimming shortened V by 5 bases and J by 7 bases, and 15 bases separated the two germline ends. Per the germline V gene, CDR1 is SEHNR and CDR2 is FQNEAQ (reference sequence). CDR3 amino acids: CASSPQGYQNSPLHF. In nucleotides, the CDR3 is TGTGCCAGCAGCCCTCAGGGGTATCAAAATTCACCCCTCCACTTT. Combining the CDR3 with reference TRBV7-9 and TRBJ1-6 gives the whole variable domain DTGVSQNPRHKITKRGQNVTFRCDPISEHNRLYWYRQTLGQGPEFLTYFQNEAQLEKSRLLSDRFSAERPKGSFSTLEIQRTEQGDSAMYLCASSPQGYQNSPLHFGNGTRLTVT.

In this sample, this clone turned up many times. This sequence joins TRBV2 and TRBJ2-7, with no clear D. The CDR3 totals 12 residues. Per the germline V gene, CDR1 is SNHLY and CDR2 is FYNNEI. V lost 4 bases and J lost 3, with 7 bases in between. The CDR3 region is CASSGLVYEQYV. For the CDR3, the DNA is TGTGCCAGCAGTGGGCTCGTCTACGAGCAGTACGTC.

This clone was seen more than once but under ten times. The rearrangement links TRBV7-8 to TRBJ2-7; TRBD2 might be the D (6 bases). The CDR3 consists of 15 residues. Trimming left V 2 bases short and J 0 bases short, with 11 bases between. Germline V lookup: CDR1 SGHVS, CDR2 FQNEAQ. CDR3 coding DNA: TGTGCCAGCAGCTTAAGGCGGGAATCCTCCTACGAGCAGTACTTC. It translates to CASSLRRESSYEQYF.

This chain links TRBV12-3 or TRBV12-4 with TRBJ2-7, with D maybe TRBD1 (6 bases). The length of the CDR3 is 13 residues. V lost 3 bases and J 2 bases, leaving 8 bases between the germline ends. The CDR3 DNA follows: TGTGCCAGCAGTTTGGGGGCACCCTACGAGCAGTACTTC. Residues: CASSLGAPYEQYF.

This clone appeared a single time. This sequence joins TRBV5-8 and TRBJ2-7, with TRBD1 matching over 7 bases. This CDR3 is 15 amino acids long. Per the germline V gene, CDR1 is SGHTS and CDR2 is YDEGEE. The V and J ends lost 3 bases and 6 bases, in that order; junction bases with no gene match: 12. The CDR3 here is CASSSSTGSFGEQYF. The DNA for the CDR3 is TGTGCCAGCAGCTCGTCGACAGGGTCCTTTGGCGAGCAGTACTTC.

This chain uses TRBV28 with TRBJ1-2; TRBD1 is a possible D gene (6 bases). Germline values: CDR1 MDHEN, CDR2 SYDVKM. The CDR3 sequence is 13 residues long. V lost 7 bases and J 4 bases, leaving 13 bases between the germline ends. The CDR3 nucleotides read TGTGCCAGCAACTGGGGGCTCGCCTATGGCTACACCTTC. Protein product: CASNWGLAYGYTF.